Below, one T cell receptor (beta chain) is given with its context. Some clones are missing from TCRdb's copy, which holds only in-frame ones; the method was immunoSEQ multiplex PCR. The table lists around 160,000 clones, more than 85% of them singletons. The data derive from a study of control samples from healthy donors and cancer patients. V was clipped by 3 bases and J by 10 bases, with 18 bases between them. CDR1 and CDR2 from the germline V gene are KGHSH and LQKENI. There are 14 residues in the CDR3. The genes are TRBV18 and TRBJ1-1; no firm D call. This sequence originates from a young man in good health. The source material was blood. The CDR3 loop is CASSPSSGEWGAFF. DNA for the CDR3: TGTGCCAGCTCACCCTCTTCGGGAGAATGGGGAGCTTTCTTT.